Below, one T cell receptor beta chain is given with its context. Its matching antigen is unknown. Sequencing used immunoSEQ multiplex PCR; TCRdb keeps in-frame clones, though not all of them. This table has about 2.2 million clones, 90% to 95% appearing once. The germline V gene has CDR1 MNHNY and CDR2 SVGAGI (reference sequence). Trimming shortened V by 2 bases and J by 7 bases, and 11 bases separated the two germline ends. The CDR3 sequence is 14 residues long. The record originates from a study of shared clonotypes between healthy human individuals. General observations from the study: In this cohort, only blood was sampled, and tissue repertoires likely differ.

Cells designated naive CD8 were CD45RO-negative and were positively selected for CCR7, with terminally differentiated effector memory CD45RA+ cells excluded. The source is a man aged 18 to 30 in good health. Some clones in this sample may be carry-over from other donors' samples. The sequencing input was naive CD8+ T cells from PBMCs. The rearrangement links TRBV6-6 to TRBJ1-4; D gene unclear. The CDR3 loop reads CASSYRQAREKLFF. As DNA, the CDR3 is TGTGCCAGCAGTTACCGGCAGGCTCGTGAAAAACTGTTTTTT.